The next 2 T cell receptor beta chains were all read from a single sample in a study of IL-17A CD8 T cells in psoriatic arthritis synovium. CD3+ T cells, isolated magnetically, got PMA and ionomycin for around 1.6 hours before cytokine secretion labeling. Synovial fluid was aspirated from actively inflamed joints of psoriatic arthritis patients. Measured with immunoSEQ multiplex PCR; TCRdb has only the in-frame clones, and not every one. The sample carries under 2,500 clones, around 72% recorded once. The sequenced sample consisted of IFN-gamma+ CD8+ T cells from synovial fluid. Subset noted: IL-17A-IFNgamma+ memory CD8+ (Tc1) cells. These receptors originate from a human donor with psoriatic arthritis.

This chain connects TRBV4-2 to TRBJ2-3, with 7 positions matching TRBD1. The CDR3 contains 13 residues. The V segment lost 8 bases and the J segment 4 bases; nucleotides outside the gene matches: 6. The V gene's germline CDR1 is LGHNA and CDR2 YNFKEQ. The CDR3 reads CASQGVWADTQYF. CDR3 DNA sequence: TGTGCCAGCCAGGGGGTTTGGGCAGATACGCAGTATTTT.

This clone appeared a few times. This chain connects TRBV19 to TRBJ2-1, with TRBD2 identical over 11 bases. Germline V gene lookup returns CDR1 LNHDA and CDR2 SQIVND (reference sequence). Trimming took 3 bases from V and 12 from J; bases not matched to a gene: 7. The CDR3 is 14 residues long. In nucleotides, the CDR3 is TGTGCCAGTAGTATTGGACTAGCGGGCCAGCGGCAGTTCTTC. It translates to CASSIGLAGQRQFF.